The text below deals with one T cell receptor beta chain. The antigen remains unidentified. This specimen belongs to a study of shared clonotypes between healthy human individuals. Broader study findings: For naive CD4 cells, approximately 4.7% of clonotypes were shared across a few donors. The four-donor shared clonotypes exceeded non-shared clonotypes in generation probability, with non-shared ones scoring lower.

The CDR3 has 16 amino acids. CDR1 is MDHEN, CDR2 SYDVKM, per germline. V gave up 4 bases and J gave up 5 bases; unmatched junction bases: 10. Genomic DNA of each subset was evenly split across several immunoSEQ plates. Sequencing used immunoSEQ multiplex PCR; TCRdb keeps in-frame clones, though not all of them. The profile shows about 1.4 million clones, over 95% of them singletons. This receptor was taken from a man aged 30 to 45 in good health. The V and J genes are TRBV28 and TRBJ1-5; 8 bases match TRBD1. Sequenced: naive CD4+ T cells sorted from blood. Subset: CD45RA+ positively selected. The CDR3 bases are TGTGCCAGCAGTTCGGCCTGGGACAGGCCCGATCAGCCCCAGCATTTT. Protein product: CASSSAWDRPDQPQHF.